The subject of this entry is one T cell receptor beta chain. Its antigen is unknown. This sample is part of a study of identical twins. Study-level points and caveats: Models predicted too little out-of-frame TCR alpha sharing in monozygotic twins.

TCRdb passed the 5' RACE reads through MiXCR, listing each CDR3 protein once. The repertoire includes under 450,000 distinct CDR3 sequences, around 20% of them detected once, and more than 10% sits in the top ten. The V gene end was trimmed by 3 bases and the J gene end by 0 bases; junction bases not matched to a gene: 5. In germline, CDR1 is DFQATT, CDR2 SNEGSKA (reference sequence). This CDR3 is 16 amino acids long. The sequence came from a man aged 50 to 60 in good health. Material: naive T cells sorted from blood. The rearrangement uses TRBV20-1 and TRBJ2-6; 7 nucleotides match TRBD2. The DNA of the CDR3 is TGCAGTGCTAGCGTAGCGGGCCACTCTGGGGCCAACGTCCTGACTTTC. Residues: CSASVAGHSGANVLTF.